This T cell receptor (beta chain) was identified in a study of CD8 T cell repertoires and HIV-1 epitope variants. Background on the study: Equal numbers of autologous T cell-negative cells presented antigen to enriched T cells.

Assay: immunoSEQ multiplex PCR; the TCRdb copy retains only in-frame clones and omits some. In the table there are under 6,000 clones, over 60% of which are singletons. The CDR3 is 8 residues long. In germline, CDR1 is LNHDA, CDR2 SQIVND (reference sequence). V shed 11 bases and J shed 5 bases, with 3 bases lying between them. A few counts support this clone. As yet, its antigen is unknown. This chain joins TRBV19 and TRBJ1-2; no clear D. This TCR was recovered from a male donor with HIV. The sequenced sample was cultured CD8+ T cells derived from PBMCs. The chain's CDR3 is CALYGYTF. CDR3 coding DNA: TGTGCCTTGTATGGCTACACCTTC.